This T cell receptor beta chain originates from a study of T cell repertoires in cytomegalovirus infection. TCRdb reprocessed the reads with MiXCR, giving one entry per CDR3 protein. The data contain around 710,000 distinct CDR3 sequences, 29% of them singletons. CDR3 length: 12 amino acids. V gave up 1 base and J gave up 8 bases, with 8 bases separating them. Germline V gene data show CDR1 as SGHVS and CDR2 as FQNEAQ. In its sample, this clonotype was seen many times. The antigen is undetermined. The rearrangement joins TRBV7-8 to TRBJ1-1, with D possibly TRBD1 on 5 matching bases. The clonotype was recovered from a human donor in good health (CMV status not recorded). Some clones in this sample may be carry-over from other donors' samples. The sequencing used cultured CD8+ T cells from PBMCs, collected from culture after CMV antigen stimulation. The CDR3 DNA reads TGTGCCAGCAGCTTAGGGACAAAAGAAGCTTTCTTT. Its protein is CASSLGTKEAFF.